The T cell receptor (beta chain) under discussion was sequenced for a study of regulatory T cells in long-lasting Graves disease. The authors built TCR beta libraries using iRepertoire HTBI primers and Arm-PCR of CDR3 regions. Methods used by the authors: Identification across samples found 62 TRBV and 12 to 15 TRBJ segments. One entry per CDR3 protein results from TCRdb running MiXCR on the multiplex PCR reads. These V and J calls are TCRdb output, not the study's own analysis. The sample has a few hundred thousand distinct CDR3 sequences; around a quarter are singletons. The CDR3 extends over 17 amino acids. CDR1 is KGHSH, CDR2 LQKENI, per germline. V shed 0 bases and J 0 bases; nucleotides not matched to a gene: 5. Comments on this clonotype: Its antigen remains unidentified.

Stated time point: persistent/refractory GD, antithyroid drugs over 5 years with positive TRAb. PBMCs provided the RNA from which the TCR library was made. Doctors identified Graves' disease using the American Thyroid Association guidelines. Study-wide findings and caveats: It was possible that the small sample size reduced accuracy. Public clonotype sharing was higher in persistent than newly diagnosed patients.

This receptor was identified in a female donor with Graves disease. The chain has TRBV18 and TRBJ1-1; 9 bases are shared with TRBD1. The source material was peripheral blood mononuclear cells (PBMCs), sampled when the disease was refractory, from a patient treated with antithyroid drugs. DNA for the CDR3: TGTGCCAGCTCACCACCGGTTCGACAGGGGGTGAACACTGAAGCTTTCTTT. Translation gives CASSPPVRQGVNTEAFF.